The sequence of this T cell receptor beta chain was determined in a study of PD-1 blockade in mismatch repair-deficient tumors. As for the study in general: Patients had approximately 11 mismatch repair-deficient cancer types and were previously treated and progressing.

Details on this clone: Its antigen is unknown.

The TCR-sequenced patients were a few responders to pembrolizumab. Germline V gives CDR1 LNHDA, CDR2 SQIVND (reference sequence). The junction had 7 bases not matched to a gene; V was cut back by 5 bases and J by 0 bases. The CDR3 has 16 amino acids. The protocol was immunoSEQ multiplex PCR, while the TCRdb copy is restricted to in-frame clones and leaves out a portion. The sample lists 95,000 to 150,000 clones, approximately 90% seen once, with approximately 15% in the top ten. Overall study results and limits: Tumor-resident clones, often undetectable pretreatment in blood, expanded then contracted after pembrolizumab.

The receptor was isolated from an adult with mismatch repair-deficient cancer. The rearrangement uses TRBV19 and TRBJ1-5, with 7 nucleotides matching TRBD1. Sequences were derived from peripheral blood, sampled 44 weeks after starting pembrolizumab. The CDR3 DNA follows: TGTGCCAGTAGTGATGGGACAGCCATTAGCAATCAGCCCCAGCATTTT. This codes for CASSDGTAISNQPQHF.